This record concerns one T cell receptor (beta chain) sequence. The antigen is not known. Trimming took off 10 bases at V and 2 bases at J, with 13 bases between the two ends. Germline assignment: CDR1 WSHSY and CDR2 SAAADI. CDR3 size: 13 residues. The data were obtained in a study of cytomegalovirus exposure and HLA in healthy donors. Whole-study findings and limits: Rarity held for most TCR sequences, but there were some public TCRs that occurred in many donors. Through in vitro validation, three CMV-associated chains were shown to be specific for CMV antigens. A later analysis found that most CMV-associated TCR beta chains appeared HLA-restricted.

PCR employed 60 Vbeta and 13 Jbeta primers. Repertoires were generated with immunoSEQ multiplex PCR, while TCRdb's copy carries only in-frame clones and drops some. The table records 150,000 or so clones, roughly 77% of them present only once. Likely unrecorded immune exposures existed in these nominally healthy donors. This TCR was recovered from a young man in good health and CMV-seropositive. The chain combines TRBV10-2 with TRBJ2-3; perhaps TRBD1 as D (6 bases). Material for sequencing was PBMCs. This chain's CDR3 is CATRGYTTDTQYF. In DNA form, the CDR3 reads TGCGCCACCAGGGGCTATACCACAGATACGCAGTATTTT.